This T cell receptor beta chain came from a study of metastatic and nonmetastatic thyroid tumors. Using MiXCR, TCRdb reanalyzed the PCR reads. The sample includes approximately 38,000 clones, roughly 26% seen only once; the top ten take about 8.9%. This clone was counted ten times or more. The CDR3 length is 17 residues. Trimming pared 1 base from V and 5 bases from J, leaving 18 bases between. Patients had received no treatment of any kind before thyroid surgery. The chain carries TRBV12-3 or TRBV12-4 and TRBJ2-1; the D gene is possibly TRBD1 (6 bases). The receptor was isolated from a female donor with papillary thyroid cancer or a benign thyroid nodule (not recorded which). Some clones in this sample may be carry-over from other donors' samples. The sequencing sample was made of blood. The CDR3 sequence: CASSLVGLGARDNEQFF. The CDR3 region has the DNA TGTGCCAGCAGTTTAGTTGGTTTGGGGGCTCGGGACAATGAGCAGTTCTTC.